A single sample gave rise to the 2 T cell receptor beta chains below, sequenced in a study of blood T cell repertoires in COVID-19. TCRdb's table, derived via immunoSEQ multiplex PCR, lists solely in-frame clones and lacks some. Among approximately 210,000 clones listed, 80% to 90% were seen once. Sequencing was carried out using PBMCs or T cells enriched from blood (not recorded which). These receptors were taken from a man aged 40-55 years who had recovered from COVID-19.

V and J are TRBV27 and TRBJ2-3; D may be TRBD1 (6 bases). This CDR3 has 13 amino acids. CDR1 MNHEY and CDR2 SMNVEV come from the germline V gene (reference sequence). Trimming stripped 5 bases from V and 6 bases from J, with 12 bases between. The CDR3 sequence is CASSIHRADTQYF. In DNA form, the CDR3 reads TGTGCCAGCAGTATACACAGGGCGGATACGCAGTATTTT.

This chain's CDR3 is CASAAQGATQDTQYF. The CDR3 DNA is TGCGCCAGCGCCGCACAGGGGGCCACACAAGATACGCAGTATTTT. The chain recombines TRBV5-1 with TRBJ2-3; 9 bases align to TRBD1. Germline V CDR1 and CDR2: SGHRS, YFSETQ. The CDR3 length is 15 residues. The V and J ends lost 7 bases and 5 bases, in that order; junction bases with no gene match: 11.